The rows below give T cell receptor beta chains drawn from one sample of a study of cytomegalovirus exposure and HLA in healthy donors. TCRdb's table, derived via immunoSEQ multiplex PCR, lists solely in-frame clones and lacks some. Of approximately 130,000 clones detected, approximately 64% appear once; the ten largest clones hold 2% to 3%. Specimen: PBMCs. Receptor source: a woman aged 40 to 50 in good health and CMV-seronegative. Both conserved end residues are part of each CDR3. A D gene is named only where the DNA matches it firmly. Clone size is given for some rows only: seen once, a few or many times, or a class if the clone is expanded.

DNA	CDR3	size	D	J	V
TGTGCCAGCAGCTTACGCCGGGACTCTGGAAACACCATATATTTT	CASSLRRDSGNTIYF	NA	NA	TRBJ1-3	TRBV7-8
TGTGCCAGCTCACGAGCTCCGGGGGAGACCCAGTACTTC	CASSRAPGETQYF	NA	NA	TRBJ2-5	TRBV18
TGCGCCAGCAGCCTAGGACAGGGGGCCGATGAGCAGTTCTTC	CASSLGQGADEQFF	NA	TRBD1	TRBJ2-1	TRBV4-3
TGCGCCAGCAGCCAAGATCCCGGGATCGATAATGAAAAACTGTTTTTT	CASSQDPGIDNEKLFF	NA	NA	TRBJ1-4	TRBV4-1
TGTGCCACCAGCAGGATTGGACAGGGCTCTACAGATACGCAGTATTTT	CATSRIGQGSTDTQYF	NA	TRBD1	TRBJ2-3	TRBV15
TGTGCCAGCAGCACCGGGACAACGAACACTGAAGCTTTCTTT	CASSTGTTNTEAFF	NA	NA	TRBJ1-1	TRBV7-2
TGCAGCGTGACAGGCCCTACCGGGGAGCTGTTTTTT	CSVTGPTGELFF	few	NA	TRBJ2-2	TRBV29-1
TGTGCCAGCAGCTTGGGTGGGGCTGGCACAGATACGCAGTATTTT	CASSLGGAGTDTQYF	NA	NA	TRBJ2-3	TRBV7-2
TGTGCCAGCAGCTTAGAGGCGGCTAACAATGAGCAGTTCTTC	CASSLEAANNEQFF	NA	NA	TRBJ2-1	TRBV11-1
TGTGCCAGCAGCCAAGAAAATTATGCTGAAGCTTTCTTT	CASSQENYAEAFF	NA	NA	TRBJ1-1	TRBV4-2
TGTGCCAGCAGTGCGTCAGGGGGCAGGGGGGATGAGCAGTTCTTC	CASSASGGRGDEQFF	NA	TRBD1	TRBJ2-1	TRBV2
TGCGCCAGCAGCTTGGACACCACCTACACTGAAGCTTTCTTT	CASSLDTTYTEAFF	NA	NA	TRBJ1-1	TRBV5-1
TGTGCCAGCAGCTGGGACACCGAGCAGTACTTC	CASSWDTEQYF	once	NA	TRBJ2-7	TRBV5-8
TGTGCCAGCAGCGCCGGGACAGGGCCCACCGGGGAGCTGTTTTTT	CASSAGTGPTGELFF	NA	TRBD1	TRBJ2-2	TRBV9
TGTGCCATCAGTGGGCCGACGGGTGAGCAGTACTTC	CAISGPTGEQYF	NA	NA	TRBJ2-7	TRBV10-3
TGCGCCAGCAGCCAAGAAGAGGACAGGGAAGCCAAAAACATTCAGTACTTC	CASSQEEDREAKNIQYF	NA	TRBD1	TRBJ2-4	TRBV4-3
TGTGCCAGCAGCGTAGAAGGTAGCAGCACAGATACGCAGTATTTT	CASSVEGSSTDTQYF	NA	NA	TRBJ2-3	TRBV9
TGTGCCAGCTCACCCGCTATCGAGGGAGAGCAGTTCTTC	CASSPAIEGEQFF	once	NA	TRBJ2-1	TRBV18
TGTGCCTGGGACAGGGGAGGCACTGAAGCTTTCTTT	CAWDRGGTEAFF	NA	TRBD1	TRBJ1-1	TRBV30
TGTGCCAGCATGCTAGATAGGAACACCGGGGAGCTGTTTTTT	CASMLDRNTGELFF	NA	NA	TRBJ2-2	TRBV2
TGTGCCAGCAGCTTAGACCAGGGATTCTATGGCTACACCTTC	CASSLDQGFYGYTF	NA	NA	TRBJ1-2	TRBV11-2
TGTGCCTGGGGCAACTCCTATAATTCACCCCTCCACTTT	CAWGNSYNSPLHF	NA	NA	TRBJ1-6	TRBV30